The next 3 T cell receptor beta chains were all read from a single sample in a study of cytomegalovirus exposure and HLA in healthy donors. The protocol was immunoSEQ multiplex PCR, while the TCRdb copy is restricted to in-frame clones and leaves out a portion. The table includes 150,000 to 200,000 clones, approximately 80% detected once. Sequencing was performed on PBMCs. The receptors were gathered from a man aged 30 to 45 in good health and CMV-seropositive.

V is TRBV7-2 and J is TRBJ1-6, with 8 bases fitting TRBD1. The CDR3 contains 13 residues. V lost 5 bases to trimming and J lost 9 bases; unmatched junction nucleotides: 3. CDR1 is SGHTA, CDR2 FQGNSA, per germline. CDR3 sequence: CASSRDRGSPLHF. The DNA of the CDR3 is TGTGCCAGCAGCCGTGACAGGGGTTCACCCCTCCACTTT. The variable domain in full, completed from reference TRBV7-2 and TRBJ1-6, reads GAGVSQSPSNKVTEKGKDVELRCDPISGHTALYWYRQSLGQGLEFLIYFQGNSAPDKSGLPSDRFSAERTGGSVSTLTIQRTQQEDSAVYLCASSRDRGSPLHFGNGTRLTVT.

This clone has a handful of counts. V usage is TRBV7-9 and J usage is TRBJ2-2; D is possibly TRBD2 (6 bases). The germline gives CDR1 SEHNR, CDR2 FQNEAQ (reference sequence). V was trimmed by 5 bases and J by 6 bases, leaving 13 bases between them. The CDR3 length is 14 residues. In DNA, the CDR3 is TGTGCCAGCAGCACGAGGGGCGGGGCCGGGGAGCTGTTTTTT. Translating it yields CASSTRGGAGELFF.

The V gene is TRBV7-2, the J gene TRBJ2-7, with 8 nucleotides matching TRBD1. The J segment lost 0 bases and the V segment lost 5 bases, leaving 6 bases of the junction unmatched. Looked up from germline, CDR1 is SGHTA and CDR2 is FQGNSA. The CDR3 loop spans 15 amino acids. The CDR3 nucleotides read TGTGCCAGCAGCGGGCGGACAGGGAACTCCTACGAGCAGTACTTC. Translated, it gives CASSGRTGNSYEQYF.